The next 21 T cell receptor beta chains were all read from a single sample in a study of control samples from healthy donors and cancer patients. Sequencing was performed with immunoSEQ multiplex PCR; in TCRdb, only in-frame clones are kept and a portion is missing. The sample lists roughly 170,000 clones; 90% to 95% were seen once. The sequencing sample was made of blood. The receptors were sampled from a young woman in good health.

On this clone: This same CDR3 is encoded by further DNA sequences in the sample. This chain joins TRBV29-1 and TRBJ2-2; 10 bases fit TRBD2. Unmatched junction bases numbered 9, after V lost 7 bases and J lost 4 bases. In germline, CDR1 is SQVTM, CDR2 ANQGSEA. The CDR3 is made up of 15 amino acids. The CDR3 loop reads CSAARLAGATGELFF. CDR3 nucleotide sequence: TGCAGCGCCGCCCGGCTAGCGGGAGCCACCGGGGAGCTGTTTTTT.

The chain carries TRBV3-1 (or the pseudogene TRBV3-2) and TRBJ2-7; 11 bases are shared with TRBD2. Germline values: CDR1 LGHDT, CDR2 YNNKEL (reference sequence). The CDR3 sequence is 16 residues long. With V trimmed by 0 bases and J by 6 bases, 7 bases remained unmatched. The CDR3 spells CASSQDITSGSGEQYF. The CDR3 DNA reads as TGTGCCAGCAGCCAAGATATAACTAGCGGGAGTGGCGAGCAGTACTTC.

The rearrangement joins TRBV11-3 to TRBJ2-1, with 8 bases fitting TRBD1. V gave up 5 bases and J gave up 8 bases; unmatched junction bases: 2. Germline values: CDR1 SGHNT, CDR2 YENEEA. The length of the CDR3 is 12 residues. The CDR3 bases are TGTGCCAGCAGCCAGACAGGGGATGAGCAGTTCTTC. Its translation: CASSQTGDEQFF.

This chain links TRBV9 with TRBJ2-1, with D possibly being TRBD1 (7 bases). Deletions cut 0 bases from V and 5 bases from J, with 15 bases between. This CDR3 has 16 amino acids. Looked up from germline, CDR1 is SGDLS and CDR2 is YYNGEE. CDR3 sequence (DNA): TGTGCCAGCAGCGTAGGGGCAGGGGGGCCTAACAATGAGCAGTTCTTC. Encoded protein: CASSVGAGGPNNEQFF. Combining the CDR3 with reference TRBV9 and TRBJ2-1 gives the whole variable domain DSGVTQTPKHLITATGQRVTLRCSPRSGDLSVYWYQQSLDQGLQFLIQYYNGEERAKGNILERFSAQQFPDLHSELNLSSLELGDSALYFCASSVGAGGPNNEQFFGPGTRLTVL.

J is TRBJ2-5 and V is TRBV7-2, with 9 bases that match TRBD1. Germline V CDR1 and CDR2: SGHTA, FQGNSA. V was clipped by 5 bases and J by 9 bases; unmatched bases: 13. This CDR3 is 15 amino acids long. DNA for the CDR3: TGTGCCAGCAGCCCCGGACAGGGGCCAGGAGTGGCCCAGTACTTC. It encodes CASSPGQGPGVAQYF.

This clone was detected once. The V call is TRBV7-2, the J call TRBJ2-7; D uncertain. This CDR3 has 12 residues. V was trimmed by 5 bases and J by 3 bases, leaving 8 bases between them. From germline, CDR1 is SGHTA and CDR2 FQGNSA. This chain's CDR3 is CASSPSYYEQYF. The CDR3 region has the DNA TGTGCCAGCAGCCCATCCTACTACGAGCAGTACTTC.

The rearrangement uses TRBV29-1 and TRBJ2-3; 8 bases match TRBD1. In germline, CDR1 is SQVTM, CDR2 ANQGSEA. V lost 4 bases and J lost 4; bases outside the gene matches: 7. The CDR3 length is 14 residues. In nucleotides, the CDR3 is TGCAGCGTTGCGACAGGGGTGCGTTCAGATACGCAGTATTTT. It is translated as CSVATGVRSDTQYF.

The CDR3 DNA is TGTGCCAGCAGCCAAGAGAGGGACGGCACCTACAATGAGCAGTTCTTC. Translating gives CASSQERDGTYNEQFF. V gene TRBV3-1 (or the pseudogene TRBV3-2) combines with J gene TRBJ2-1; D is perhaps TRBD1 or TRBD2 (5 bases each). The ends were cut back, 0 bases at V and 2 bases at J, with 11 bases in the middle. Germline CDR1 and CDR2: LGHDT and YNNKEL (reference sequence). This CDR3 contains 16 residues.

V usage is TRBV7-2 and J usage is TRBJ1-2, with unresolved D. This CDR3 has 14 residues. Trimming removed 7 bases from V and 2 bases from J, with 14 bases in between. CDR1 is SGHTA and CDR2 is FQGNSA in the germline V gene. The CDR3 sequence: CASTPEGLNYGYTF. The CDR3, as DNA: TGTGCCAGCACCCCGGAAGGACTCAACTATGGCTACACCTTC.

The chain is built from TRBV10-3 and TRBJ1-2, with no clear D. Germline CDR1 and CDR2: ENHRY and SYGVKD. Trimming stripped 0 bases from V and 2 bases from J, with 7 bases between. The CDR3 has 14 residues. In nucleotides, the CDR3 is TGTGCCATCAGTGAGTCTGGAGAGAACTATGGCTACACCTTC. Translation gives CAISESGENYGYTF.

A word on this clone: The junction does not match germline at one end; this may be a read error. This rearrangement joins TRBV7-3 to TRBJ1-1; D gene unclear. There are 14 residues in the CDR3. Germline lookup yields CDR1 SGHTA and CDR2 FQGTGA. This CDR3 is CASSLTGSNTEAFF. CDR3 DNA sequence: TGTGCCAGCAGCCTAACCGGGAGCAACACTGAAGCTTTCTTT.

J is TRBJ1-1 and V is TRBV4-1; D is unresolved. This CDR3 has 14 amino acids. Per the germline V gene, CDR1 is MGHRA and CDR2 is YSYEKL. Trimming shortened V by 4 bases and J by 0 bases, and 9 bases separated the two germline ends. In nucleotides, the CDR3 is TGCGCCAGCAGCCCGTTCCCTATGAACACTGAAGCTTTCTTT. Amino acid sequence: CASSPFPMNTEAFF.

V usage is TRBV7-9 and J usage is TRBJ2-5; 7 bases match TRBD1. V was pared by 3 bases and J by 5 bases, with 6 bases of the junction left unmatched. CDR1 is SEHNR, CDR2 FQNEAQ, per germline (reference sequence). The CDR3 has 14 amino acids. The CDR3 DNA sequence: TGTGCCAGCAGCTTGAACAGGGGTGGCGAGACCCAGTACTTC. Its protein is CASSLNRGGETQYF.

The gene calls are TRBV6-4 and TRBJ1-1, with a possible D match to TRBD1 (6 bases). Germline V gene lookup returns CDR1 MRHNA and CDR2 SNTAGT. This CDR3 region has 17 residues. V lost 2 bases and J lost 4, with 20 bases in between. The CDR3 is CASSDHGVGGRGTEAFF. CDR3 bases: TGTGCCAGCAGTGACCATGGTGTTGGGGGGCGCGGCACTGAAGCTTTCTTT.

The chain couples TRBV7-9 to TRBJ1-2; no clear D. V was pared by 3 bases and J by 0 bases, with 11 bases between. The CDR3 is made up of 15 amino acids. Germline CDR1 SEHNR, CDR2 FQNEAQ (reference sequence). The CDR3 DNA reads as TGTGCCAGCAGCTTTGGAGCCAATTCTAACTATGGCTACACCTTC. Its translation is CASSFGANSNYGYTF.

J is TRBJ1-2 and V is TRBV7-8; D call uncertain. Germline V gene data show CDR1 as SGHVS and CDR2 as FQNEAQ. CDR3 length: 14 amino acids. The V and J ends lost 1 base and 3 bases respectively, with 9 bases between them. DNA for the CDR3: TGTGCCAGCAGCTTAGAGGTCGGCTACTATGGCTACACCTTC. It is translated as CASSLEVGYYGYTF.

The V and J genes are TRBV28 and TRBJ1-3; D unresolved. The germline CDR1 and CDR2 sequences are MDHEN and SYDVKM. This CDR3 is built from 16 residues. V was cut by 2 bases and J by 0 bases, with 11 bases left in between. CDR3 region: CASSLNWAFSGNTIYF. CDR3 DNA sequence: TGTGCCAGCAGTTTAAACTGGGCCTTCTCTGGAAACACCATATATTTT.

The J gene is TRBJ2-2, the V gene TRBV5-5, with 9 bases identical to TRBD1. This CDR3 region has 14 residues. The germline V gene encodes CDR1 SGHKS and CDR2 YYEKEE (reference sequence). With 1 base clipped from V and 6 bases from J, the junction kept 1 base outside the gene matches. In DNA form, the CDR3 reads TGTGCCAGCAGCTTGCGGACAGGGGCCGGGGAGCTGTTTTTT. Translated: CASSLRTGAGELFF.

This rearrangement joins TRBV6-1 to TRBJ1-3; D uncertain. The CDR3 is 18 amino acids. Germline CDR1 is MNHNS and CDR2 is SASEGT. Trimming pared 1 base from V and 0 bases from J, leaving 16 bases between. CDR3 sequence: CASSEDSPYGDSGNTIYF. CDR3 nucleotide sequence: TGTGCCAGCAGTGAAGACTCGCCGTACGGCGACTCTGGAAACACCATATATTTT.

The genes are TRBV18 and TRBJ2-3, with D hard to call. Germline CDR1 and CDR2: KGHSH and LQKENI. This CDR3 comprises 14 residues. The V and J ends lost 3 bases and 3 bases respectively, with 10 bases between them. DNA for the CDR3: TGTGCCAGCTCACCGTCTCCATCTACAGATACGCAGTATTTT. This sequence encodes CASSPSPSTDTQYF.

The V gene is TRBV11-1, the J gene TRBJ1-2; no clear D. This CDR3 has 13 residues. Per germline, CDR1 SGHAT and CDR2 FQDESV (reference sequence). V gave up 3 bases and J gave up 8 bases, with 13 bases separating them. The CDR3 bases are TGTGCCAGCAGCTTTCCGGCCTCTCGGGGCTACACCTTC. Its protein is CASSFPASRGYTF. The variable domain in full, with the rest retrieved from reference TRBV11-1 and TRBJ1-2, is EAEVAQSPRYKITEKSQAVAFWCDPISGHATLYWYRQILGQGPELLVQFQDESVVDDSQLPKDRFSAERLKGVDSTLKIQPAELGDSAMYLCASSFPASRGYTFGSGTRLTVV.